These 7 T cell receptor beta chains came from one sample sequenced in a study of neurological immune-mediated disorders. MiXCR, run by TCRdb on the 5' RACE reads, gives a single entry per CDR3 protein. Of 48,000 or so distinct CDR3 sequences in the sample, about 9.4% were seen once. Sequenced: PBMCs. Source of these receptors: a middle-aged woman with HTLV-1-associated myelopathy (HAM/TSP).

This clonotype was observed many times. The genes are TRBV25-1 and TRBJ1-1; tentative D call: TRBD1 (5 bases). The CDR3 is 12 amino acids. V was shortened by 0 bases and J by 11 bases, with 10 bases between the two germline ends. Germline V gives CDR1 MGHDK, CDR2 SYGVNS. The CDR3 bases are TGTGCCAGCAGTGAATATGGGGGAACCGCTTTCTTT. Translation: CASSEYGGTAFF. The full variable domain, with the rest looked up from reference TRBV25-1 and TRBJ1-1, is EADIYQTPRYLVIGTGKKITLECSQTMGHDKMYWYQQDPGMELHLIHYSYGVNSTEKGDLSSESTVSRIRTEHFPLTLESARPSHTSQYLCASSEYGGTAFFGQGTRLTVV.

The chain carries TRBV2 and TRBJ2-3; either TRBD1 or TRBD2 may supply D (5 bases each). V lost 4 bases and J lost 4, with 27 bases in between. The CDR3 totals 19 residues. Germline CDR1 SNHLY, CDR2 FYNNEI. CDR3: CASSGTPRVQVAWADTQYF. The CDR3 DNA is TGTGCCAGCAGTGGGACGCCGCGGGTACAGGTGGCGTGGGCAGATACGCAGTATTTT.

For this clonotype: A much larger clone sits a single nucleotide away, making a read error possible. V gene TRBV20-1 combines with J gene TRBJ2-7; maybe TRBD1 (5 bases). CDR3 length equals 14 residues. V lost 6 bases to trimming and J lost 6 bases, with 21 bases between them. CDR1 DFQATT and CDR2 SNEGSKA come from the germline V gene (reference sequence). CDR3 residues: CSADSGKLFSEQYF. Here the CDR3 DNA reads TGCAGTGCCGACTCAGGGAAGTTGTTCTCCGAGCAGTACTTC.

This clonotype was recorded only once. The chain combines TRBV20-1 with TRBJ1-1; a possible D gene is TRBD1 (6 bases). The V gene lost 7 bases and the J gene lost 12 bases, with 15 bases spanning the gap. Germline lookup yields CDR1 DFQATT and CDR2 SNEGSKA (reference sequence). The CDR3 runs 10 residues. The CDR3 reads CSGEGVTPFF. The CDR3 coding sequence is TGCAGTGGGGAGGGGGTTACGCCTTTCTTT.

The chain is built from TRBV29-1 and TRBJ2-2, with a weak D call TRBD1 (6 bases). Germline values: CDR1 SQVTM, CDR2 ANQGSEA. The length of the CDR3 is 14 residues. The V gene lost 5 bases and the J gene lost 6 bases, with 16 bases spanning the gap. CDR3 DNA: TGCAGCGTTCGCGACAGGTTTCGGGCCGGGGAGCTGTTTTTT. It codes for CSVRDRFRAGELFF.

This clonotype was counted many times. The chain employs TRBV18 and TRBJ1-1; D perhaps matches TRBD1 (5 bases). Deletions cut 3 bases from V and 3 bases from J, with 8 bases between. The CDR3 has 13 residues. The V gene's germline CDR1 is KGHSH and CDR2 LQKENI. The CDR3 reads CASSPDSHTEAFF. The CDR3 DNA is TGTGCCAGCTCACCCGACAGCCACACTGAAGCTTTCTTT.

This clonotype was seen many times. The gene calls are TRBV11-1 and TRBJ2-7, with D possibly matching TRBD1 (5 bases). CDR3 length: 14 residues. With 1 base removed from V and 6 bases from J, the gap between germline ends came to 13 bases. CDR1 SGHAT and CDR2 FQDESV come from the germline V gene (reference sequence). CDR3 residues: CASSLELQGSEQYF. The CDR3, as DNA: TGTGCCAGCAGCTTAGAACTCCAGGGCAGCGAGCAGTACTTC.